This T cell receptor beta chain was documented in a study of shared clonotypes between healthy human individuals. Turning to the study itself: Researchers assigned three CD4 naive, three CD4 memory, two CD8 naive and one CD8 memory plate to each donor.

Evenly divided among several immunoSEQ plates was the genomic DNA of each subset. Clones were read by immunoSEQ multiplex PCR, and TCRdb kept only the in-frame ones, dropping some. This sample has millions of clones, with about 92% found just once. On this clone itself: The antigen is not known. The same CDR3 can be traced to other DNA sequences in this sample.

V gave up 4 bases and J gave up 4 bases, with 11 bases separating them. Germline CDR1 is MNHEY and CDR2 is SMNVEV (reference sequence). This CDR3 contains 15 residues. Study-level results: For sorted subsets, rarefaction showed incomplete sequencing despite large depth. Of the naive CD4 clonotypes, around 5.2% were shared across a handful of donors.

This sequence joins TRBV27 and TRBJ2-6, with D perhaps TRBD1 (5 bases). The receptor's source is a man between 18 and 35 years old in good health. Some clones in this sample may be carry-over from other donors' samples. The source material was naive CD4+ T cells from PBMCs. The subset: CD45RA+ positively selected. The CDR3, as DNA: TGTGCCAGCAGTTCCGCAGGGTCCGGGGCCAACGTCCTGACTTTC. Translation: CASSSAGSGANVLTF.